This TCR beta chain was retrieved from a study of post-analysis software for immune sequencing data. Study-wide context: Relapsing-remitting, secondary progressive and progressive-relapsing multiple sclerosis were all included among the disease courses.

Unique molecular identifiers were carried by the TCR beta cDNA libraries. Each batch of about 0.95 to 11 million T cells produced some 450,000 cDNA molecules. TCRdb re-called the PCR reads with MiXCR, one entry per CDR3 protein. Of some 690,000 distinct CDR3 sequences detected, about 27% appear once; the ten largest clones hold roughly 0.53%. Study conclusions and caveats: In patients, TRBV5-6, TRBV5-1 and TRBV20-1 belonged to four or five TRBV segments found more frequently than in controls. Controls significantly exceeded multiple sclerosis patients in normalized Chao1 diversity. By F measure, samples from a shared preparation batch strongly co-clustered.

This clonotype occurred many times. As yet, its antigen is unknown. Germline CDR1 reads SQVTM; CDR2 reads ANQGSEA. The V and J ends lost 6 bases and 2 bases, in that order; junction bases with no gene match: 7. This CDR3 has 13 amino acids. The sequencing input was blood. This clonotype was obtained from a girl aged 10 to 17 with multiple sclerosis. The gene calls are TRBV29-1 and TRBJ2-7, with 7 bases that match TRBD1. CDR3 bases: TGCAGCGTGGCGCGCACAGGGGCCTACGAGCAGTACTTC. Translated: CSVARTGAYEQYF.